These 26 T cell receptor beta chains came from one sample sequenced in a study of T cell repertoires in cytomegalovirus infection. For these TCRs, the target antigens are not known. TCRdb reanalysed the reads using MiXCR and keeps one entry per CDR3 protein. The sample includes about 570,000 distinct CDR3 sequences, approximately 40% seen only once; the top ten take over 45%. The specimen was cultured PBMCs, collected from culture after CMV antigen stimulation. Receptors originate from a human donor in good health (CMV status not recorded). Some clones in this sample may be carry-over from other donors' samples.

The chain is built from TRBV27 and TRBJ2-1; 8 nucleotides align to TRBD2. The V gene's germline CDR1 is MNHEY and CDR2 SMNVEV (reference sequence). V trimming: 5 bases; J trimming: 8 bases; junction bases outside the gene matches: 11. The CDR3 contains 15 residues. The CDR3 DNA follows: TGTGCCAGCAGTCCCCGGGTAGCGGGGATTGATGAGCAGTTCTTC. This gives the protein CASSPRVAGIDEQFF.

This clonotype was observed a handful of times. This chain links TRBV7-2 with TRBJ2-1, with D hard to call. From germline, CDR1 is SGHTA and CDR2 FQGNSA. V lost 0 bases, J lost 4 bases, and 10 bases lay in between. This CDR3 spans 15 amino acids. CDR3 sequence (DNA): TGTGCCAGCAGCTTAGCGTTCAACAGTTACAATGAGCAGTTCTTC. It yields the protein CASSLAFNSYNEQFF.

The rearrangement joins TRBV30 to TRBJ2-7, with D tentatively TRBD1 (6 bases). CDR3 length equals 13 residues. The V and J ends lost 3 bases and 3 bases respectively, with 12 bases between them. Germline loops: CDR1 GTSNPN, CDR2 SVGIG (reference sequence). The CDR3 DNA follows: TGTGCCTGGAGAAGTGGGGGCGGCTACGAGCAGTACTTC. Amino acids: CAWRSGGGYEQYF.

The chain carries TRBV5-6 and TRBJ2-5; TRBD1 matches at 11 bases. The CDR3 is made up of 14 amino acids. V trimming: 4 bases; J trimming: 5 bases; junction bases outside the gene matches: 4. Germline V gene data show CDR1 as SGHDT and CDR2 as YYEEEE. As DNA, the CDR3 is TGTGCCAGCAGCCGGACAGGGGGCTTGGAGACCCAGTACTTC. Protein: CASSRTGGLETQYF.

This clonotype has at least ten counts. The chain is built from TRBV7-2 and TRBJ2-3; D is uncertain. The germline V gene has CDR1 SGHTA and CDR2 FQGNSA. V was trimmed by 0 bases and J by 0 bases, leaving 4 bases between them. The CDR3 spans 14 residues. The CDR3, as DNA: TGTGCCAGCAGCTTAGCTGCTAGCACAGATACGCAGTATTTT. Its translation is CASSLAASTDTQYF.

This clonotype was seen a handful of times. The chain uses TRBV15 and TRBJ2-7; 8 positions agree with TRBD1. Germline V gene lookup returns CDR1 LNHNV and CDR2 YYDKDF (reference sequence). J gave up 6 bases and V 4 bases, and 8 bases lay outside the gene matches. This CDR3 is built from 14 residues. The CDR3 loop reads CATSTRTGRVEQYF. In DNA form, the CDR3 reads TGTGCCACCAGCACCCGGACAGGGAGAGTCGAGCAGTACTTC.

The V gene is TRBV12-3 or TRBV12-4, the J gene TRBJ2-1, with 8 bases aligning to TRBD2. This CDR3 comprises 14 residues. The junction had 6 bases not matched to a gene; V was cut back by 3 bases and J by 8 bases. The CDR3 loop is CASSFGGGSDEQFF. CDR3 bases: TGTGCCAGCAGTTTCGGCGGGGGGAGTGATGAGCAGTTCTTC.

This clonotype was seen only a few times. This chain uses TRBV7-9 with TRBJ2-3, with TRBD1 identical over 10 bases. Germline V lookup: CDR1 SEHNR, CDR2 FQNEAQ (reference sequence). This CDR3 comprises 17 residues. With 4 bases clipped from V and 4 bases from J, the junction kept 11 bases outside the gene matches. CDR3 nucleotide sequence: TGTGCCAGCAGCTCCGCGACCGGGACAGGGGTAGCAGATACGCAGTATTTT. This sequence encodes CASSSATGTGVADTQYF.

This clonotype was recorded at least ten times. The chain recombines TRBV11-2 with TRBJ1-1; D is undetermined. Germline values: CDR1 SGHAT, CDR2 FQNNGV. V lost 4 bases to trimming and J lost 1 base, with 7 bases between them. The CDR3 covers 13 residues. DNA of the CDR3: TGTGCCAGCAGCTCAGGACCGAACACTGAAGCTTTCTTT. It is translated as CASSSGPNTEAFF.

This clonotype occurred a few times. The chain has TRBV7-4 and TRBJ2-3; 9 nucleotides agree with TRBD1. V lost 3 bases and J lost 3; bases outside the gene matches: 7. Germline V CDR1 and CDR2: SGHVT, SQSDAQ. The CDR3 covers 16 residues. CDR3 sequence reads: CASSFNRGRWTDTQYF. The CDR3 DNA sequence: TGTGCCAGCAGCTTCAACAGGGGGCGCTGGACAGATACGCAGTATTTT.

This sequence joins TRBV7-6 and TRBJ1-1; D gene unclear. This CDR3 comprises 14 residues. CDR1 and CDR2 from the germline V gene are SGHVS and FNYEAQ. Trimming cost V 1 base and J 0 bases, with 6 bases left between them. The CDR3 protein is CASSLDNLNTEAFF. CDR3 DNA: TGTGCCAGCAGCTTAGACAACCTGAACACTGAAGCTTTCTTT.

This clonotype has only a few counts. The chain has TRBV6-2 or TRBV6-3 and TRBJ2-3; 7 bases map to TRBD2. V lost 2 bases and J lost 3; bases outside the gene matches: 5. Germline V lookup: CDR1 MNHEY, CDR2 SVGEGT. There are 15 residues in the CDR3. This CDR3 reads CASSYGGDSTDTQYF. CDR3 in DNA: TGTGCCAGCAGTTACGGGGGGGACTCTACAGATACGCAGTATTTT.

This clonotype was recorded many times. This CDR3 is CASSPSGGGYNEQFF. The CDR3 DNA reads as TGTGCCAGCAGCCCTAGCGGGGGAGGCTACAATGAGCAGTTCTTC. This chain joins TRBV7-2 and TRBJ2-1; 10 positions match TRBD2. There are 15 residues in the CDR3. Germline CDR1 reads SGHTA; CDR2 reads FQGNSA. With 5 bases clipped from V and 3 bases from J, the junction kept 4 bases outside the gene matches.

The chain has TRBV2 and TRBJ2-1, with D hard to call. V was pared by 6 bases and J by 6 bases, with 9 bases between. The CDR3 runs 12 residues. Germline loops: CDR1 SNHLY, CDR2 FYNNEI. CDR3 amino acids: CASRWTFNEQFF. The CDR3 bases are TGTGCCAGCAGGTGGACCTTCAATGAGCAGTTCTTC.

The chain combines TRBV7-3 with TRBJ2-5, with D hard to call. Germline CDR1 is SGHTA and CDR2 is FQGTGA. The CDR3 extends over 14 amino acids. Trimming cost V 4 bases and J 4 bases, with 13 bases left between them. The CDR3 here is CASSSVGMGETQYF. The CDR3 DNA reads TGTGCCAGCAGCTCCGTGGGGATGGGAGAGACCCAGTACTTC.

The rearrangement links TRBV6-2 or TRBV6-3 to TRBJ2-7; tentative D call: TRBD1 (6 bases). Germline V lookup: CDR1 MNHEY, CDR2 SVGEGT. Trimming took 7 bases from V and 3 from J, leaving 13 bases between them. This CDR3 has 13 amino acids. CDR3 DNA sequence: TGTGCCAGCACCCGGACAGAACACTACGAGCAGTACTTC. Translating gives CASTRTEHYEQYF.

This chain links TRBV7-2 with TRBJ1-2, with D unresolved. CDR3 length: 13 residues. V lost 0 bases and J 5 bases, leaving 7 bases between the germline ends. Germline-derived CDR1 and CDR2 are SGHTA and FQGNSA. The CDR3 sequence: CASSLAAEYGYTF. In DNA, the CDR3 is TGTGCCAGCAGCTTAGCGGCCGAGTATGGCTACACCTTC.

The chain links TRBV7-2 to TRBJ2-1, with a possible D match to TRBD2 (7 bases). Germline V gene data show CDR1 as SGHTA and CDR2 as FQGNSA. CDR3 size: 16 residues. Trimming cost V 7 bases and J 5 bases, with 21 bases left between them. In DNA, the CDR3 is TGTGCCAGCACCAAGGAGGGGGGGACTAACCACAATGAGCAGTTCTTC. The encoded protein is CASTKEGGTNHNEQFF. The full variable domain, in which reference TRBV7-2 and TRBJ2-1 provide the parts outside the CDR3, is GAGVSQSPSNKVTEKGKDVELRCDPISGHTALYWYRQSLGQGLEFLIYFQGNSAPDKSGLPSDRFSAERTGGSVSTLTIQRTQQEDSAVYLCASTKEGGTNHNEQFFGPGTRLTVL.

This chain joins TRBV7-2 and TRBJ2-1; D gene unclear. The CDR3 runs 14 residues. Germline loops: CDR1 SGHTA, CDR2 FQGNSA. V gave up 8 bases and J gave up 0 bases, with 11 bases separating them. In DNA, the CDR3 is TGTGCCAGCGGGGTGTCGAGCTCCTACAATGAGCAGTTCTTC. Amino acids: CASGVSSSYNEQFF.

This clonotype came up once. The rearrangement links TRBV5-4 to TRBJ2-3, with 7 bases lining up with TRBD2. CDR1 is SGHNT and CDR2 is YYREEE in the germline V gene (reference sequence). The CDR3 runs 15 residues. The junction had 3 bases not matched to a gene; V was cut back by 2 bases and J by 0 bases. The CDR3 loop reads CASSLSGMSTDTQYF. The CDR3 DNA reads TGTGCCAGCAGCTTAAGCGGGATGAGCACAGATACGCAGTATTTT.

The J gene is TRBJ2-3, the V gene TRBV11-3, with TRBD1 matching 10 bases. This CDR3 is 17 amino acids long. V shed 4 bases, J shed 2 bases, and the junction held 9 bases outside the gene matches. CDR1 SGHNT and CDR2 YENEEA come from the germline V gene. The CDR3 protein is CASSSGQGVKSTDTQYF. The CDR3 nucleotides are TGTGCCAGCAGCTCTGGACAGGGGGTAAAATCCACAGATACGCAGTATTTT. The full variable domain, in which reference TRBV11-3 and TRBJ2-3 provide the parts outside the CDR3, is EAGVVQSPRYKIIEKKQPVAFWCNPISGHNTLYWYLQNLGQGPELLIRYENEEAVDDSQLPKDRFSAERLKGVDSTLKIQPAELGDSAVYLCASSSGQGVKSTDTQYFGPGTRLTVL.

The rearrangement links TRBV7-2 to TRBJ1-1; no reliable D call. The CDR3 runs to 14 residues. Trimming shortened V by 1 base and J by 1 base, and 7 bases separated the two germline ends. Germline CDR1 is SGHTA and CDR2 is FQGNSA. The CDR3, as DNA: TGTGCCAGCAGCTTAGAAGTGGAGAACACTGAAGCTTTCTTT. Its translation is CASSLEVENTEAFF.

V gene TRBV7-9 combines with J gene TRBJ2-7, with 9 nucleotides matching TRBD2. The V segment lost 5 bases and the J segment 1 base; nucleotides outside the gene matches: 6. Germline values: CDR1 SEHNR, CDR2 FQNEAQ (reference sequence). The length of the CDR3 is 15 residues. The CDR3: CASSTDSGSSYEQYF. The CDR3 DNA follows: TGTGCCAGCAGCACCGATAGCGGGAGTTCCTACGAGCAGTACTTC.

CDR3 amino acids: CASRGQGAHEQFF. The CDR3 DNA follows: TGTGCCAGCAGAGGACAGGGGGCCCATGAGCAGTTCTTC. The V and J genes are TRBV6-1 and TRBJ2-1, with 11 positions matching TRBD1. The CDR3 has 13 amino acids. With 6 bases clipped from V and 8 bases from J, the junction kept 3 bases outside the gene matches. The germline V gene has CDR1 MNHNS and CDR2 SASEGT.

The chain joins TRBV5-4 to TRBJ2-2; 9 bases agree with TRBD2. CDR1 and CDR2 from the germline V gene are SGHNT and YYREEE (reference sequence). Losses at the gene ends were 1 base for V and 2 bases for J; bases not matched to a gene: 3. The CDR3 totals 16 residues. The CDR3 DNA reads as TGTGCCAGCAGCTTGTGGGGACTAGCTAACACCGGGGAGCTGTTTTTT. This translates into CASSLWGLANTGELFF.

V usage is TRBV5-4 and J usage is TRBJ2-7, with 11 bases that match TRBD1. V was clipped by 4 bases and J by 2 bases; unmatched bases: 8. The CDR3 runs to 16 residues. Germline CDR1 reads SGHNT; CDR2 reads YYREEE (reference sequence). CDR3 nucleotide sequence: TGTGCCAGCAGCCCCGGGCCGGGACAGGGGGCCTACGAGCAGTACTTC. Protein: CASSPGPGQGAYEQYF.